This entry lists 17 T cell receptor beta chains sequenced from one sample in a study of immune evolution from preneoplasia to lung adenocarcinoma. Clones were read by immunoSEQ multiplex PCR, and TCRdb kept only the in-frame ones, dropping some. The sample includes some 4,200 clones, roughly 79% of them seen just once. The sample consisted of FFPE adjacent normal lung tissue. The receptors come from a person between 65 and 80 years old with lung adenocarcinoma.

The chain carries TRBV19 and TRBJ2-7; TRBD1 matches 10 bases. The V and J ends lost 3 bases and 1 base, in that order; junction bases with no gene match: 9. The CDR3 runs to 17 residues. Per germline, CDR1 LNHDA and CDR2 SQIVND (reference sequence). DNA for the CDR3: TGTGCCAGTAGTATGACAGGGGGCTATATCCCATCCTACGAGCAGTACTTC. The encoded protein is CASSMTGGYIPSYEQYF.

The V and J genes are TRBV6-4 and TRBJ2-3; 11 nucleotides agree with TRBD1. This CDR3 comprises 14 residues. CDR1 and CDR2 from the germline V gene are MRHNA and SNTAGT. J lost 4 bases, V lost 5 bases, and 2 bases had no gene match. DNA of the CDR3: TGTGCCAGCAGTCCGGGACAGGGGGCAGATACGCAGTATTTT. Its translation is CASSPGQGADTQYF.

CDR3 in amino acids: CATVYYGGSNYGYTF. CDR3 coding DNA: TGTGCCACCGTATACTACGGGGGTTCCAACTATGGCTACACCTTC. The V and J genes are TRBV28 and TRBJ1-2, with a tentative D call TRBD1 (5 bases). Germline V lookup: CDR1 MDHEN, CDR2 SYDVKM. Trimming stripped 10 bases from V and 2 bases from J, with 20 bases between. This CDR3 has 15 amino acids.

The V call is TRBV5-6, the J call TRBJ1-5, with TRBD1 matching 7 bases. J lost 3 bases, V lost 4 bases, and 4 bases had no gene match. The CDR3 is 14 amino acids. CDR1 is SGHDT, CDR2 YYEEEE, per germline. CDR3 sequence: CASSKGQINQPQHF. CDR3 DNA: TGTGCCAGCAGCAAGGGACAGATCAATCAGCCCCAGCATTTT.

This clone showed up just a few times. The gene calls are TRBV2 and TRBJ1-2, with D hard to call. This CDR3 is 13 amino acids long. The germline V gene has CDR1 SNHLY and CDR2 FYNNEI. Trimming left V 6 bases short and J 1 base short, with 9 bases between. The CDR3 reads CASSSQDNYGYTF. CDR3 sequence (DNA): TGTGCCAGCAGCTCGCAGGATAACTATGGCTACACCTTC. The variable domain in full, with the rest retrieved from reference TRBV2 and TRBJ1-2, is EPEVTQTPSHQVTQMGQEVILRCVPISNHLYFYWYRQILGQKVEFLVSFYNNEISEKSEIFDDQFSVERPDGSNFTLKIRSTKLEDSAMYFCASSSQDNYGYTFGSGTRLTVV.

The chain combines TRBV30 with TRBJ1-1; D is perhaps TRBD1 (5 bases). The CDR3 totals 12 residues. Per germline, CDR1 GTSNPN and CDR2 SVGIG (reference sequence). Between the trimmed V and J ends, which lost 5 bases and 3 bases, there was a span of 10 bases. CDR3 nucleotide sequence: TGTGCCTGGGCTCAGGGCTACACTGAAGCTTTCTTT. Residues: CAWAQGYTEAFF.

The J gene is TRBJ1-1, the V gene TRBV6-5; D gene unclear. Germline V lookup: CDR1 MNHEY, CDR2 SVGAGI. The CDR3 has 12 amino acids. The CDR3 here is CATSKGYTEAFF. The CDR3 nucleotides read TGTGCGACCAGCAAGGGTTACACTGAAGCTTTCTTT.

V usage is TRBV7-8 and J usage is TRBJ1-2, with a tentative D call TRBD1 (5 bases). The CDR3 loop spans 14 amino acids. V was pared by 1 base and J by 4 bases, with 10 bases between. Per germline, CDR1 SGHVS and CDR2 FQNEAQ. CDR3 nucleotide sequence: TGTGCCAGCAGCTTAGACCAGGGTCTCTATGGCTACACCTTC. As protein: CASSLDQGLYGYTF.

CDR3 DNA sequence: TGTGCCAGCAGTGTAGACGGACTGCTCTATGGCTACACCTTC. Translating gives CASSVDGLLYGYTF. The chain uses TRBV6-1 and TRBJ1-2; no clear D. With 4 bases removed from V and 4 bases from J, the gap between germline ends came to 13 bases. The CDR3 consists of 14 residues. The V gene's germline CDR1 is MNHNS and CDR2 SASEGT.

The chain employs TRBV9 and TRBJ2-7, with unresolved D. The length of the CDR3 is 13 residues. Germline V gene data show CDR1 as SGDLS and CDR2 as YYNGEE. Trimming pared 0 bases from V and 6 bases from J, leaving 10 bases between. The DNA for the CDR3 is TGTGCCAGCAGCGTAGGGCCCGGTGTCGAGCAGTACTTC. Translated, it gives CASSVGPGVEQYF.

This clone is large by share. CDR3 in amino acids: CASSLVLYSTGNTIYF. CDR3 DNA: TGTGCCAGCAGCTTAGTTTTATATAGCACTGGAAACACCATATATTTT. The V and J genes are TRBV7-4 and TRBJ1-3; the D is unclear. Germline CDR1 is SGHVT and CDR2 is SQSDAQ. V gave up 1 base and J gave up 2 bases, with 12 bases separating them. This CDR3 comprises 16 residues.

The chain couples TRBV7-9 to TRBJ1-5, with a possible D match to TRBD1 (5 bases). Per germline, CDR1 SEHNR and CDR2 FQNEAQ (reference sequence). CDR3 length equals 13 residues. With 5 bases removed from V and 11 bases from J, the gap between germline ends came to 16 bases. CDR3 nucleotides: TGTGCCAGCAGCCTTGGGGCCGATATGACCCAGCATTTT. Translated, it gives CASSLGADMTQHF.

Only a few counts were recorded for this clone. This chain links TRBV7-9 with TRBJ2-7, with TRBD2 identical over 7 bases. The V and J ends lost 5 bases and 3 bases, in that order; junction bases with no gene match: 10. Per the germline V gene, CDR1 is SEHNR and CDR2 is FQNEAQ (reference sequence). The CDR3 has 15 amino acids. The chain's CDR3 is CASSPQIAGHYEQYF. DNA of the CDR3: TGTGCCAGCAGCCCCCAGATAGCGGGCCACTACGAGCAGTACTTC.

CDR3 sequence reads: CASSDGDRFTGELFF. The CDR3 DNA reads TGTGCCAGCAGTGACGGGGACAGGTTCACCGGGGAGCTGTTTTTT. The V and J genes are TRBV6-4 and TRBJ2-2; 8 bases are shared with TRBD1. The junction had 3 bases not matched to a gene; V was cut back by 2 bases and J by 4 bases. From germline, CDR1 is MRHNA and CDR2 SNTAGT. The CDR3 is made up of 15 amino acids.

CDR3 sequence reads: CAWSSVLSNQPQHF. CDR3 sequence (DNA): TGTGCCTGGAGTTCAGTTCTTAGCAATCAGCCCCAGCATTTT. This chain connects TRBV30 to TRBJ1-5; no clear D gene. V shed 2 bases and J shed 0 bases, with 8 bases lying between them. Germline loops: CDR1 GTSNPN, CDR2 SVGIG (reference sequence). The CDR3 is 14 amino acids.

The CDR3 spells CASSLGGVADNEQFF. The DNA of the CDR3 is TGTGCCAGCAGTCTCGGGGGGGTGGCTGACAATGAGCAGTTCTTC. The chain is built from TRBV11-3 and TRBJ2-1; 8 nucleotides match TRBD2. The CDR3 runs to 15 residues. Trimming cost V 6 bases and J 5 bases; bases outside gene matches: 9. Germline assignment: CDR1 SGHNT and CDR2 YENEEA. Combining the CDR3 with reference TRBV11-3 and TRBJ2-1 gives the whole variable domain EAGVVQSPRYKIIEKKQPVAFWCNPISGHNTLYWYLQNLGQGPELLIRYENEEAVDDSQLPKDRFSAERLKGVDSTLKIQPAELGDSAVYLCASSLGGVADNEQFFGPGTRLTVL.

The CDR3 nucleotides read TGTGCCAGTAGCCCCTCAGACAGGGATGGAAGCGGGGAGCTGTTTTTT. Its protein is CASSPSDRDGSGELFF. J is TRBJ2-2 and V is TRBV19; 7 bases map to TRBD1. The CDR3 totals 16 residues. Germline lookup yields CDR1 LNHDA and CDR2 SQIVND (reference sequence). V lost 6 bases and J lost 7; bases outside the gene matches: 14.